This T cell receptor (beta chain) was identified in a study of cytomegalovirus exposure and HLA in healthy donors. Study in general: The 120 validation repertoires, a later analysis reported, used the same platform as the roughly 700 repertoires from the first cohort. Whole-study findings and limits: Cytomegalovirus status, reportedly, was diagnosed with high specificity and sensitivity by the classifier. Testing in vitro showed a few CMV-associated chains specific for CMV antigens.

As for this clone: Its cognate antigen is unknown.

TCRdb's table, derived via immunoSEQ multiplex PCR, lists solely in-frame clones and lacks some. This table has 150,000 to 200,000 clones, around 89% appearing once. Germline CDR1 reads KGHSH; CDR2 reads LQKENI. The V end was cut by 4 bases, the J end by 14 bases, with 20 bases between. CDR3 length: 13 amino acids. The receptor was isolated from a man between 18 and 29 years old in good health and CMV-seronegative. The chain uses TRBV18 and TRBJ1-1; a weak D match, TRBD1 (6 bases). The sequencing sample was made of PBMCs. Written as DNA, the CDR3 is TGTGCCAGCTCACTTAGGGACAACAGTCAGGGATTCTTT. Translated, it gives CASSLRDNSQGFF.